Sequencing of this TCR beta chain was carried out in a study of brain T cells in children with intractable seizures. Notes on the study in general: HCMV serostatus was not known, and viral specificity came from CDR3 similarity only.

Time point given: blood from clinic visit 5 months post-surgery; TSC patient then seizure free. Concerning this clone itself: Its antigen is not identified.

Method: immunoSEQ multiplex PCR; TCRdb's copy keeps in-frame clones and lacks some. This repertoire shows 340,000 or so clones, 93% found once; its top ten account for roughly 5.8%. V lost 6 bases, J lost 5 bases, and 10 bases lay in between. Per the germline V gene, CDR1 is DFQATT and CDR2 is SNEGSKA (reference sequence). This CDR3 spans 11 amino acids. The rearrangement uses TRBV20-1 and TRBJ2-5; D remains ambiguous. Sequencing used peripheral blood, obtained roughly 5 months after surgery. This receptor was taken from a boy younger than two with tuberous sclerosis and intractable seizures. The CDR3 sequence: CSAKKSETQYF. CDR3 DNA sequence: TGCAGTGCGAAGAAAAGTGAGACCCAGTACTTC.